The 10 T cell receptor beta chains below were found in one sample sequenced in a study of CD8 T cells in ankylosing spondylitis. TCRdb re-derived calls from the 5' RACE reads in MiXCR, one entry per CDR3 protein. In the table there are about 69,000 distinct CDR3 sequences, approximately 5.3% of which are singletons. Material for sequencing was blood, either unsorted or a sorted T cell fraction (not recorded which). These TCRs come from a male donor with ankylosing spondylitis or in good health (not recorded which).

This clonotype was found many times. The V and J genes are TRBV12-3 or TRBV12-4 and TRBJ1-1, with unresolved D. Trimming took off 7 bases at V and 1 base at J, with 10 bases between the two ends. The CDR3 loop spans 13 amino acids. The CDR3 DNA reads TGTGCCAGCACCTTAGGGCAGAACACTGAAGCTTTCTTT. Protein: CASTLGQNTEAFF.

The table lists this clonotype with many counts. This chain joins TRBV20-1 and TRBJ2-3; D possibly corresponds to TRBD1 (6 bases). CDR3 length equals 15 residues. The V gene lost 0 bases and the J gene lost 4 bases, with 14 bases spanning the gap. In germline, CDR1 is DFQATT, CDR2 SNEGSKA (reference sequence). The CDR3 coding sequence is TGCAGTGCTAGAGAGACAGGACAAGGGGCAGATACGCAGTATTTT. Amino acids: CSARETGQGADTQYF.

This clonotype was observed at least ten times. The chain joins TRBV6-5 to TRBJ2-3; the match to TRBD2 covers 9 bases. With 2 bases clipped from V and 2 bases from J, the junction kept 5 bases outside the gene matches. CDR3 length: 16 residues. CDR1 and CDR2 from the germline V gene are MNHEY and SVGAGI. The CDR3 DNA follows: TGTGCCAGCAGTTACGGGAGCGGGGGGATCACAGATACGCAGTATTTT. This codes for CASSYGSGGITDTQYF.

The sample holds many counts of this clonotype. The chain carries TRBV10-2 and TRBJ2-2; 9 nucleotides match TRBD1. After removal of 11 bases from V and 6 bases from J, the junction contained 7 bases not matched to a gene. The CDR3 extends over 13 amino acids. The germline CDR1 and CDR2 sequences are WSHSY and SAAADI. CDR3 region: CAGRQGGAGELFF. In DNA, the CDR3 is TGCGCCGGGCGACAGGGGGGGGCCGGGGAGCTGTTTTTT.

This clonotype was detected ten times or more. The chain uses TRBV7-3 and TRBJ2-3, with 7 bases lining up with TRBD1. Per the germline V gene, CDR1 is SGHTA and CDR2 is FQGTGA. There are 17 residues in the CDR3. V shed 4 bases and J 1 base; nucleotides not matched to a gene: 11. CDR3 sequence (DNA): TGTGCCAGCAGCTCCATAAGGGGGCTTCGAGGCACAGATACGCAGTATTTT. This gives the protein CASSSIRGLRGTDTQYF.

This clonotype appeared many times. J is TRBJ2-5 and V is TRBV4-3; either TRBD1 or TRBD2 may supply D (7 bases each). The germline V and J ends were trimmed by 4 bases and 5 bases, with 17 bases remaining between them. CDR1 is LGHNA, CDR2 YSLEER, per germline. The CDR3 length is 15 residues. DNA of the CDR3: TGCGCCAGCAGCCCCAACCCAGGGGGGGTCGAGACCCAGTACTTC. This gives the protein CASSPNPGGVETQYF.

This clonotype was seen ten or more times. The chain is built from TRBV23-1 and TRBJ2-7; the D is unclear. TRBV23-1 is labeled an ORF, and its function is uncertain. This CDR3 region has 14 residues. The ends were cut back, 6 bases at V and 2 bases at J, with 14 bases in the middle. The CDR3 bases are TGCGCCAGCAGCCCCGACGGGTACCCCTACGAGCAGTACTTC. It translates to CASSPDGYPYEQYF.

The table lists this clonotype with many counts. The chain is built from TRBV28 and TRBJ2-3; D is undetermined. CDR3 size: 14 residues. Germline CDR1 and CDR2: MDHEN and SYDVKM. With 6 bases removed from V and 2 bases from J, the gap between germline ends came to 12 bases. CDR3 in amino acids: CASSYTRITDTQYF. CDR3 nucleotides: TGTGCCAGCAGCTATACGCGCATCACAGATACGCAGTATTTT.

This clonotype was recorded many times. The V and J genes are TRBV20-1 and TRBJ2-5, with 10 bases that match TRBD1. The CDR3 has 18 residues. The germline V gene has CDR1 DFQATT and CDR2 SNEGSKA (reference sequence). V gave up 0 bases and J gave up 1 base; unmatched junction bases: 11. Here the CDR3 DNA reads TGCAGTGCTAGAGATGCGGACAGGGGGTTATTGGGCCAAGAGACCCAGTACTTC. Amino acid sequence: CSARDADRGLLGQETQYF.

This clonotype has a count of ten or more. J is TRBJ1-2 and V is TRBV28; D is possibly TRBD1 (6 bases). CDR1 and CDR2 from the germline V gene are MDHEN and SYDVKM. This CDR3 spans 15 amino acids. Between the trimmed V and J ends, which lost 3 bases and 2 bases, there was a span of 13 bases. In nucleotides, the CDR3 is TGTGCCAGCAGTTTTGGGGGGGCGCAGAACTATGGCTACACCTTC. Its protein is CASSFGGAQNYGYTF.